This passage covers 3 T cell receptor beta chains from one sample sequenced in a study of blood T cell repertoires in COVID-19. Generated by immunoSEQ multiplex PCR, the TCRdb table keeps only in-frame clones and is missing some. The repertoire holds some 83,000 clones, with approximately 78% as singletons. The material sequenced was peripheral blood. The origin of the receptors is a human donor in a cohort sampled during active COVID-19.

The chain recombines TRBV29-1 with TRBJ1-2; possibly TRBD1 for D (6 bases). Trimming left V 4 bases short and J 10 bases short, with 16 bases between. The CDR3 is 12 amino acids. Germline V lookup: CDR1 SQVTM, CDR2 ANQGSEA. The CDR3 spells CSVGGQPSVYTF. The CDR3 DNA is TGCAGCGTTGGAGGACAGCCCTCTGTCTACACCTTC.

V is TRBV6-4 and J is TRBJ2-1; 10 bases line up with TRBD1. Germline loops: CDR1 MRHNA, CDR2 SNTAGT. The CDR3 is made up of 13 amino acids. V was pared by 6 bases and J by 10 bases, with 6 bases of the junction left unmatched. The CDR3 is CASSPGQGLEQFF. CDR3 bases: TGTGCCAGCAGCCCGGGACAGGGGTTGGAGCAGTTCTTC.

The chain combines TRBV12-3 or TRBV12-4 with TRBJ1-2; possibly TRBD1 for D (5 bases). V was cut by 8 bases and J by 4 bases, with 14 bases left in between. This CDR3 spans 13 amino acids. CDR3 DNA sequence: TGTGCCAGCTCCCTAGGGGAAGTCTATGGCTACACCTTC. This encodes CASSLGEVYGYTF.